The rows below give T cell receptor beta chains drawn from one sample of a study of cytomegalovirus exposure and HLA in healthy donors. Data came from immunoSEQ multiplex PCR; TCRdb stores just in-frame clones and leaves some out. The repertoire consists of 120,000 or so clones, with 70% to 90% occurring once and the leading ten covering around 19%. Sample: PBMCs. The receptors here all came from a man younger than 35 in good health and CMV-seropositive. The CDR3 runs from the conserved cysteine through the conserved F or W. D genes are given only for firm matches. Clone size is given for some rows only: seen once, a few or many times, or a class if the clone is expanded.

clone_size: -
j_call: TRBJ2-5
d_call: TRBD2
v_call: TRBV5-6
cdr3_aa: CASSSNPIQGLGVETQYF
cdr3_nt: TGTGCCAGCAGCTCCAATCCCATACAGGGACTAGGTGTGGAGACCCAGTACTTC

clone_size: -
j_call: TRBJ2-7
d_call: -
v_call: TRBV5-4
cdr3_aa: CASSSQGPPGEQYF
cdr3_nt: TGTGCCAGCAGCTCACAGGGTCCCCCTGGCGAGCAGTACTTC

clone_size: -
j_call: TRBJ2-5
d_call: -
v_call: TRBV30
cdr3_aa: CAWSVSGETQYF
cdr3_nt: TGTGCCTGGAGTGTGTCGGGGGAGACCCAGTACTTC

clone_size: many
j_call: TRBJ2-6
d_call: TRBD1
v_call: TRBV6-4
cdr3_aa: CASSDSGGAGANVLTF
cdr3_nt: TGTGCCAGCAGTGACTCAGGGGGCGCTGGGGCCAACGTCCTGACTTTC

clone_size: -
j_call: TRBJ1-5
d_call: -
v_call: TRBV6-6
cdr3_aa: CASSYFRDSNQPQHF
cdr3_nt: TGTGCCAGCAGTTACTTTCGAGATAGCAATCAGCCCCAGCATTTT

clone_size: -
j_call: TRBJ2-3
d_call: -
v_call: TRBV5-1
cdr3_aa: CASSYELVTDTQYF
cdr3_nt: TGCGCCAGCAGCTACGAGCTGGTGACAGATACGCAGTATTTT

clone_size: once
j_call: TRBJ1-2
d_call: -
v_call: TRBV6-1
cdr3_aa: CASSEAGSSFYGYTF
cdr3_nt: TGTGCCAGCAGTGAAGCAGGTAGCAGCTTTTATGGCTACACCTTC

clone_size: -
j_call: TRBJ1-1
d_call: -
v_call: TRBV6-1
cdr3_aa: CASSEAMTGNTEAFF
cdr3_nt: TGTGCCAGCAGTGAAGCTATGACAGGGAACACTGAAGCTTTCTTT

clone_size: -
j_call: TRBJ2-7
d_call: TRBD2
v_call: TRBV14
cdr3_aa: CASSPWTSGSYEQYF
cdr3_nt: TGTGCCAGCAGCCCTTGGACTAGCGGGAGCTACGAGCAGTACTTC

clone_size: -
j_call: TRBJ1-1
d_call: -
v_call: TRBV7-2
cdr3_aa: CASSSFRGSNTEAFF
cdr3_nt: TGTGCCAGCAGCTCTTTTCGGGGTTCGAACACTGAAGCTTTCTTT

clone_size: -
j_call: TRBJ1-1
d_call: -
v_call: TRBV5-5
cdr3_aa: CASSFSGRNTEAFF
cdr3_nt: TGTGCCAGCAGCTTCTCGGGAAGAAACACTGAAGCTTTCTTT

clone_size: -
j_call: TRBJ2-1
d_call: -
v_call: TRBV4-1
cdr3_aa: CASSQDGVGATLNEQFF
cdr3_nt: TGCGCCAGCAGCCAAGATGGGGTTGGGGCCACACTGAATGAGCAGTTCTTC

clone_size: -
j_call: TRBJ2-7
d_call: TRBD2
v_call: TRBV7-9
cdr3_aa: CASSRVASGLARNYEQYF
cdr3_nt: TGTGCCAGCAGCCGGGTGGCTTCTGGACTAGCGAGGAACTACGAGCAGTACTTC

clone_size: few
j_call: TRBJ1-1
d_call: TRBD1
v_call: TRBV29-1
cdr3_aa: CSVVGTDEAFF
cdr3_nt: TGCAGCGTTGTTGGGACAGATGAAGCTTTCTTT

clone_size: few
j_call: TRBJ2-7
d_call: TRBD1
v_call: TRBV19
cdr3_aa: CASSKGQFYEQYF
cdr3_nt: TGTGCCAGTAGTAAGGGACAGTTCTACGAGCAGTACTTC

clone_size: -
j_call: TRBJ2-3
d_call: -
v_call: TRBV11-3
cdr3_aa: CASSSVSGSSTDTQYF
cdr3_nt: TGTGCCAGCAGCTCGGTTAGCGGATCTAGCACAGATACGCAGTATTTT

clone_size: -
j_call: TRBJ2-5
d_call: -
v_call: TRBV27
cdr3_aa: CASSDTGSKDGETQYF
cdr3_nt: TGTGCCAGCAGTGATACCGGGTCCAAAGATGGAGAGACCCAGTACTTC

clone_size: -
j_call: TRBJ2-2
d_call: TRBD2
v_call: TRBV9
cdr3_aa: CASSAGLAGAENTGELFF
cdr3_nt: TGTGCCAGCAGCGCGGGACTAGCGGGGGCCGAGAACACCGGGGAGCTGTTTTTT

clone_size: -
j_call: TRBJ2-7
d_call: -
v_call: TRBV14
cdr3_aa: CASSQKEGANEQYF
cdr3_nt: TGTGCCAGCAGTCAGAAGGAGGGGGCCAACGAGCAGTACTTC

clone_size: -
j_call: TRBJ2-7
d_call: -
v_call: TRBV18
cdr3_aa: CASNTGTVAYEQYF
cdr3_nt: TGTGCCAGCAATACCGGGACTGTAGCCTACGAGCAGTACTTC

clone_size: once
j_call: TRBJ2-2
d_call: -
v_call: TRBV7-9
cdr3_aa: CASSSDDRRSGELFF
cdr3_nt: TGTGCCAGCAGCTCTGATGACAGACGTTCCGGGGAGCTGTTTTTT

clone_size: few
j_call: TRBJ2-7
d_call: -
v_call: TRBV14
cdr3_aa: CASSQGHYAYEQYF
cdr3_nt: TGTGCCAGCAGCCAAGGACATTATGCCTACGAGCAGTACTTC

clone_size: -
j_call: TRBJ2-1
d_call: -
v_call: TRBV4-2
cdr3_aa: CASSQPGHEAYNEQFF
cdr3_nt: TGTGCCAGCAGCCAACCCGGACACGAGGCCTACAATGAGCAGTTCTTC

clone_size: once
j_call: TRBJ1-4
d_call: -
v_call: TRBV4-1
cdr3_aa: CASSHFLGDEKLFF
cdr3_nt: TGCGCCAGCAGCCATTTTTTAGGGGATGAAAAACTGTTTTTT

clone_size: few
j_call: TRBJ2-1
d_call: TRBD2
v_call: TRBV7-6
cdr3_aa: CASSPGGGREQFF
cdr3_nt: TGTGCCAGCAGCCCGGGGGGTGGTCGTGAGCAGTTCTTC

clone_size: few
j_call: TRBJ1-1
d_call: -
v_call: TRBV5-4
cdr3_aa: CASTRGAGVNTEAFF
cdr3_nt: TGTGCCAGCACCCGGGGGGCAGGGGTGAACACTGAAGCTTTCTTT

clone_size: -
j_call: TRBJ2-2
d_call: TRBD1
v_call: TRBV5-5
cdr3_aa: CASSWGQGSNTGELFF
cdr3_nt: TGTGCCAGCAGCTGGGGACAGGGGTCGAACACCGGGGAGCTGTTTTTT

clone_size: -
j_call: TRBJ1-4
d_call: -
v_call: TRBV27
cdr3_aa: CASSLTIPGATNEKLFF
cdr3_nt: TGTGCCAGCAGTTTAACAATACCGGGGGCAACTAATGAAAAACTGTTTTTT

clone_size: -
j_call: TRBJ1-5
d_call: -
v_call: TRBV6-1
cdr3_aa: CASRMGRTNQPQHF
cdr3_nt: TGTGCCAGCCGGATGGGCAGGACTAATCAGCCCCAGCATTTT

clone_size: -
j_call: TRBJ2-3
d_call: TRBD2
v_call: TRBV25-1
cdr3_aa: CASSDPRGGGTDTQYF
cdr3_nt: TGTGCCAGCAGTGATCCGCGGGGGGGCGGCACAGATACGCAGTATTTT

clone_size: few
j_call: TRBJ2-7
d_call: -
v_call: TRBV7-6
cdr3_aa: CASSLGREQYF
cdr3_nt: TGTGCCAGCAGCTTAGGGAGGGAGCAGTACTTC

clone_size: -
j_call: TRBJ2-7
d_call: TRBD2
v_call: TRBV4-1
cdr3_aa: CASSQGLAGVYYEQYF
cdr3_nt: TGCGCCAGCAGCCAAGGCCTAGCGGGGGTTTACTACGAGCAGTACTTC

clone_size: -
j_call: TRBJ1-5
d_call: TRBD1
v_call: TRBV10-2
cdr3_aa: CASSGGQGVGSNQPQHF
cdr3_nt: TGCGCCAGCAGTGGGGGACAGGGGGTAGGAAGCAATCAGCCCCAGCATTTT

clone_size: -
j_call: TRBJ2-3
d_call: TRBD2
v_call: TRBV9
cdr3_aa: CASSPGGAGVTDTQYF
cdr3_nt: TGTGCCAGCAGCCCCGGGGGAGCGGGGGTAACAGATACGCAGTATTTT

clone_size: -
j_call: TRBJ2-2
d_call: -
v_call: TRBV30
cdr3_aa: CAWSPLGLSNTGELFF
cdr3_nt: TGTGCCTGGTCGCCCCTGGGGCTCTCGAACACCGGGGAGCTGTTTTTT

clone_size: -
j_call: TRBJ1-1
d_call: -
v_call: TRBV28
cdr3_aa: CASSFQGRTEAFF
cdr3_nt: TGTGCCAGCAGTTTTCAGGGGCGGACTGAAGCTTTCTTT

clone_size: -
j_call: TRBJ2-6
d_call: -
v_call: TRBV7-9
cdr3_aa: CASSLASGVSGANVLTF
cdr3_nt: TGTGCCAGCAGCTTAGCGTCAGGGGTCTCTGGGGCCAACGTCCTGACTTTC

clone_size: -
j_call: TRBJ2-3
d_call: TRBD1
v_call: TRBV11-2
cdr3_aa: CASSLLPRRDRGKDTQYF
cdr3_nt: TGTGCCAGCAGCTTACTCCCCAGGCGGGACAGGGGGAAGGATACGCAGTATTTT

clone_size: -
j_call: TRBJ2-7
d_call: TRBD1
v_call: TRBV29-1
cdr3_aa: CSARDSPDEQYF
cdr3_nt: TGCAGCGCCAGGGACAGCCCGGACGAGCAGTACTTC